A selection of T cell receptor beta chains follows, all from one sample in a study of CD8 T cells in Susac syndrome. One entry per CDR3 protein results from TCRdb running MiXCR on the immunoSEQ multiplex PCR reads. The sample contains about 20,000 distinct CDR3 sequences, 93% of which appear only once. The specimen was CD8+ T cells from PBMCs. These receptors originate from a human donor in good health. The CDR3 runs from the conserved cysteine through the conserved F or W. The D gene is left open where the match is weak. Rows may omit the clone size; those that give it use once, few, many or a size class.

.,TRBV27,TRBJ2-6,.,CASSYRGSGGANVLTF,TGTGCCAGCAGTTATCGAGGGTCTGGAGGGGCCAACGTCCTGACTTTC
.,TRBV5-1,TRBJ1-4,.,CASSWGTANEKLFF,TGCGCCAGCAGCTGGGGCACGGCTAATGAAAAACTGTTTTTT
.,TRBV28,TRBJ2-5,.,CASSSHWTNQETQYF,TGTGCCAGCAGTTCCCATTGGACTAACCAAGAGACCCAGTACTTC
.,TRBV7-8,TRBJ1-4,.,CASSLFVGATNEKLFF,TGTGCCAGCAGCTTATTCGTCGGGGCAACTAATGAAAAACTGTTTTTT
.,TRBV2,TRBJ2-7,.,CASSEVGSPYEQYF,TGTGCCAGCAGTGAAGTTGGATCCCCCTACGAGCAGTACTTC
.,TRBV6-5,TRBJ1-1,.,CASTRSGDTEAFF,TGTGCCAGCACCAGATCGGGGGACACTGAAGCTTTCTTT
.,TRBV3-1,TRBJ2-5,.,CASSQDTIQETQYF,TGTGCCAGCAGCCAAGACACTATACAAGAGACCCAGTACTTC
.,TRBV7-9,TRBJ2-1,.,CASSSPTGQHEQFF,TGTGCCAGCAGCTCCCCGACCGGGCAGCATGAGCAGTTCTTC
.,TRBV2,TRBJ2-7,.,CASRSRYEQYF,TGTGCCAGCAGGTCCCGTTACGAGCAGTACTTC
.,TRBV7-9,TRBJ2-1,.,CASSPKTSEQFF,TGTGCCAGCAGCCCTAAGACAAGTGAGCAGTTCTTC
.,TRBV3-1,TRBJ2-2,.,CASSQGVREQTGELFF,TGTGCCAGCAGCCAAGGGGTTAGAGAACAAACCGGGGAGCTGTTTTTT
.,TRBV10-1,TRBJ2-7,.,CASSEAGFYEQYF,TGCGCCAGCAGTGAGGCAGGGTTCTACGAGCAGTACTTC
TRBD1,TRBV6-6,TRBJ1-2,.,CASSFAPGQGHYGYTF,TGTGCCAGCAGTTTCGCTCCGGGACAGGGACACTATGGCTACACCTTC
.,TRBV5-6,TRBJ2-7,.,CASSGAYQFSYEQYF,TGTGCCAGCAGCGGCGCTTACCAATTCTCCTACGAGCAGTACTTC
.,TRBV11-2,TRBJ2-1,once,CASSLGGDNEQFF,TGTGCCAGCAGCTTAGGCGGCGACAATGAGCAGTTCTTC
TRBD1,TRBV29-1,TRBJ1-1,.,CSVPGGAWGTEAFF,TGCAGCGTTCCAGGGGGGGCCTGGGGCACTGAAGCTTTCTTT
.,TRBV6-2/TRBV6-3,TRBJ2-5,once,CASSSIGVRETQYF,TGTGCCAGCAGCTCTATTGGCGTTCGGGAGACCCAGTACTTC
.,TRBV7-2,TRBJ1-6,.,CASLSGGGAWSSPLHF,TGTGCCTCCCTGAGCGGTGGGGGGGCGTGGAGTTCACCCCTCCACTTT
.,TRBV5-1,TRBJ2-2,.,CASSLEANTGELFF,TGCGCCAGCAGCTTGGAGGCGAACACCGGGGAGCTGTTTTTT
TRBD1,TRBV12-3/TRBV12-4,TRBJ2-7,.,CASSSRTGGLRYEQYF,TGTGCCAGCAGTTCAAGGACAGGGGGGTTGCGCTACGAGCAGTACTTC
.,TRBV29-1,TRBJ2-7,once,CSVEGLSYEQYF,TGCAGCGTCGAGGGACTTTCCTACGAGCAGTACTTC
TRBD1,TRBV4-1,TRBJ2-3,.,CASSQDAGGDTQYF,TGCGCCAGCAGCCAAGATGCAGGGGGAGATACGCAGTATTTT
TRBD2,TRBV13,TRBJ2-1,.,CASSSGLALSSYNEQFF,TGTGCCAGCAGCTCTGGACTAGCGCTGAGCTCCTACAATGAGCAGTTCTTC
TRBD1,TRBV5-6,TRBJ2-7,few,CASSIGTGDYEQYF,TGTGCCAGCAGCATCGGGACAGGGGACTACGAGCAGTACTTC
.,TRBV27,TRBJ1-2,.,CASSLRAGLSPYGYTF,TGTGCCAGCAGTTTGAGGGCAGGCTTGTCTCCCTATGGCTACACCTTC
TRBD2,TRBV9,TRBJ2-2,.,CASSATSVAGELFF,TGTGCCAGCAGCGCGACTAGCGTCGCCGGGGAGCTGTTTTTT
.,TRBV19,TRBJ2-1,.,CASSIDLGAEKDEQFF,TGTGCCAGTAGTATAGATCTAGGGGCTGAAAAGGATGAGCAGTTCTTC
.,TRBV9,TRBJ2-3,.,CASNLGGTTDTQYF,TGTGCCAGCAATCTGGGGGGCACCACAGATACGCAGTATTTT
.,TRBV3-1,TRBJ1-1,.,CASSQDPVGVNTEAFF,TGTGCCAGCAGCCAAGATCCTGTAGGGGTTAACACTGAAGCTTTCTTT
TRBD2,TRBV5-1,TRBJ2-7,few,CASSFNQLASGVYEQYF,TGCGCCAGCAGCTTTAACCAACTGGCTAGCGGTGTCTACGAGCAGTACTTC
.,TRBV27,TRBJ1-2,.,CASSLEGSHYGYTF,TGTGCCAGCAGTTTAGAAGGTAGCCATTATGGCTACACCTTC
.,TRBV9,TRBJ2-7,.,CASSLGGLPYEQYF,TGTGCCAGCAGCCTCGGAGGGCTACCATACGAGCAGTACTTC
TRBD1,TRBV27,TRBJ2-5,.,CASSFGTGGKETQYF,TGTGCCAGCAGTTTCGGGACAGGGGGGAAAGAGACCCAGTACTTC
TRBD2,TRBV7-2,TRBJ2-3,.,CASSLSSGGLDTQYF,TGTGCCAGCAGCTTAAGTAGCGGGGGGTTGGATACGCAGTATTTT
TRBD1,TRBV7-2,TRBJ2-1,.,CASSRPRGLYNEQFF,TGTGCCAGCAGCCGCCCCAGGGGGCTTTACAATGAGCAGTTCTTC
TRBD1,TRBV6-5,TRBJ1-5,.,CASSAGTGRNQPQHF,TGTGCCAGCAGCGCCGGGACAGGGCGCAATCAGCCCCAGCATTTT
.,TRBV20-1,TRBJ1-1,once,CSASPLQEMNTEAFF,TGCAGTGCTAGCCCTTTACAGGAGATGAACACTGAAGCTTTCTTT
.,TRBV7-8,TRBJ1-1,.,CASSLAGTGSEAFF,TGTGCCAGCAGCTTAGCAGGAACAGGTAGTGAAGCTTTCTTT
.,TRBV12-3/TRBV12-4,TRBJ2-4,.,CASTSGAVAKNIQYF,TGTGCCAGCACCTCGGGGGCCGTGGCCAAAAACATTCAGTACTTC
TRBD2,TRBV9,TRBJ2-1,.,CASSVVGGSFREQFF,TGTGCCAGCAGCGTAGTGGGGGGGTCCTTTAGGGAGCAGTTCTTC
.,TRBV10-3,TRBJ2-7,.,CAIRTGAAYEQYF,TGTGCCATCAGGACAGGTGCAGCCTACGAGCAGTACTTC
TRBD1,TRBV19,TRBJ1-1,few,CARTPTGVNTEAFF,TGTGCCCGTACTCCGACAGGGGTGAACACTGAAGCTTTCTTT
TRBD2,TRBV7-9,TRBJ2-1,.,CASSSRSGGPYNEQFF,TGTGCCAGCAGCTCTCGTAGCGGGGGCCCCTACAATGAGCAGTTCTTC
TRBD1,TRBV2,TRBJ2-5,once,CASSAPGQGQVETQYF,TGTGCCAGCAGTGCCCCGGGACAGGGGCAGGTAGAGACCCAGTACTTC
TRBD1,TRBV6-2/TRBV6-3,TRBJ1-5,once,CASSPRGGNQPQHF,TGTGCCAGCAGTCCCAGGGGGGGCAATCAGCCCCAGCATTTT
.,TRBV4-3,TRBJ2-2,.,CASSQQGRDTGELFF,TGCGCCAGCAGCCAACAGGGAAGGGACACCGGGGAGCTGTTTTTT
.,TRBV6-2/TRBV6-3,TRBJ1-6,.,CASSSPGLNSPLHF,TGTGCCAGCAGTTCACCGGGGCTTAATTCACCCCTCCACTTT
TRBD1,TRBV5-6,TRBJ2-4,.,CASSLAVTGVQAKNIQYF,TGTGCCAGCAGCTTGGCCGTGACAGGGGTCCAAGCCAAAAACATTCAGTACTTC
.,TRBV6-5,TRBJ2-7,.,CASSYSTGRSEQYF,TGTGCCAGCAGTTATTCGACAGGGAGGAGCGAGCAGTACTTC
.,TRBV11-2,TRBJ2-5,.,CASSSPGDPCQYF,TGTGCCAGCAGCTCCCCGGGAGACCCCTGCCAGTACTTC
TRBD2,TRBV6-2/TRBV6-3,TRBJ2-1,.,CASSSEGTSGGPSSYNEQFF,TGTGCCAGCAGTTCAGAAGGGACTAGCGGGGGGCCGAGCTCCTACAATGAGCAGTTCTTC
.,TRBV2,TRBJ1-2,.,CASSGSPNYGYTF,TGTGCCAGCAGTGGGTCACCTAACTATGGCTACACCTTC
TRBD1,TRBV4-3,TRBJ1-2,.,CASSHGTGGNGYTF,TGCGCCAGCAGCCACGGGACAGGGGGCAATGGCTACACCTTC